This T cell receptor beta chain was sequenced in a study of shared clonotypes between healthy human individuals. Repertoires were generated with immunoSEQ multiplex PCR, while TCRdb's copy carries only in-frame clones and drops some. In the table there are some 2,000,000 clones, roughly 96% of which are singletons. Trimming removed 7 bases from V and 6 bases from J, with 12 bases in between. CDR1 and CDR2 from the germline V gene are MNHNY and SVGAGI (reference sequence). CDR3 length equals 12 residues. Sequencing was done on a sample of naive CD4+ T cells sorted from blood. This sample's subset: CD45RA+ positively selected. The TCR sequence derives from a man between 18 and 35 years old in good health. This chain links TRBV6-6 with TRBJ1-2; no clear D. The CDR3 nucleotides are TGTGCCAGCACCTACGAGTGGGATGGCTACACCTTC. Encoded protein: CASTYEWDGYTF.